These 12 T cell receptor beta chains share one sample of origin, sequenced in a study of radiation and T cells in renal cell carcinoma. Time point denoted: blood 4 weeks post-SBRT, at nephrectomy. Treatment here: 15 Gy SBRT to primary tumor, nephrectomy 4 weeks later. Clones were read by immunoSEQ multiplex PCR, and TCRdb kept only the in-frame ones, dropping some. The sample carries about 77,000 clones, roughly 85% recorded once. Sequencing was performed on blood, taken from a patient whose treatment included radiotherapy and nephrectomy. These receptors originate from a woman between 55 and 75 years old with renal cell carcinoma.

The rearrangement joins TRBV19 to TRBJ1-3, with D perhaps TRBD1 (5 bases). Trimming pared 6 bases from V and 7 bases from J, leaving 13 bases between. This CDR3 spans 13 amino acids. Germline V gives CDR1 LNHDA, CDR2 SQIVND (reference sequence). This CDR3 is CASRSPGLNTIYF. In DNA form, the CDR3 reads TGTGCCAGTAGGAGCCCAGGGTTGAACACCATATATTTT.

J is TRBJ2-2 and V is TRBV27; 7 bases line up with TRBD1. The CDR3 is 17 amino acids. The ends lost 6 bases at V and 0 bases at J; junction bases unmatched: 10. The germline V gene encodes CDR1 MNHEY and CDR2 SMNVEV (reference sequence). CDR3 in amino acids: CASRDHLGTANTGELFF. CDR3 DNA: TGTGCCAGCAGGGACCATCTCGGGACAGCGAACACCGGGGAGCTGTTTTTT.

The chain carries TRBV11-2 and TRBJ2-3; 9 nucleotides align to TRBD2. The V gene's germline CDR1 is SGHAT and CDR2 FQNNGV. The CDR3 loop spans 16 amino acids. J lost 7 bases, V lost 2 bases, and 10 bases had no gene match. In DNA, the CDR3 is TGTGCCAGCAGCTTAAAGCTAGCGGGACCAGTGCATACGCAGTATTTT. Translated, it gives CASSLKLAGPVHTQYF.

This chain joins TRBV11-2 and TRBJ1-5; D possibly corresponds to TRBD1 (5 bases). The CDR3 contains 14 residues. Trimming removed 3 bases at V and 7 bases at J, with 13 bases between. Germline V gene sequence: CDR1 SGHAT, CDR2 FQNNGV. Here the CDR3 DNA reads TGTGCCAGCAGCTTCTGGGGGGTTGACCAGCCCCAGCATTTT. Its translation: CASSFWGVDQPQHF.

This clone was detected a few times. The chain uses TRBV25-1 and TRBJ2-1; possible D gene TRBD1, 6 bases. CDR1 is MGHDK, CDR2 SYGVNS, per germline. Trimming shortened V by 4 bases and J by 0 bases, and 10 bases separated the two germline ends. This CDR3 has 15 residues. DNA for the CDR3: TGTGCCAGCAGTGGCACAGGGAGCTCCTACAATGAGCAGTTCTTC. This sequence encodes CASSGTGSSYNEQFF.

The chain uses TRBV5-1 and TRBJ2-1, with 9 bases matching TRBD2. The CDR3 is made up of 14 amino acids. With 0 bases clipped from V and 9 bases from J, the junction kept 4 bases outside the gene matches. Germline CDR1 reads SGHRS; CDR2 reads YFSETQ. In DNA form, the CDR3 reads TGCGCCAGCAGCTTGGAGGCTAGCGGGGTTGAGCAGTTCTTC. Translated, it gives CASSLEASGVEQFF. Combining the CDR3 with reference TRBV5-1 and TRBJ2-1 gives the whole variable domain KAGVTQTPRYLIKTRGQQVTLSCSPISGHRSVSWYQQTPGQGLQFLFEYFSETQRNKGNFPGRFSGRQFSNSRSEMNVSTLELGDSALYLCASSLEASGVEQFFGPGTRLTVL.

This rearrangement joins TRBV28 to TRBJ1-1, with TRBD1 identical over 7 bases. V gave up 5 bases and J gave up 5 bases; unmatched junction bases: 2. CDR1 is MDHEN and CDR2 is SYDVKM in the germline V gene. The CDR3 consists of 12 residues. CDR3 protein: CASSQGGTEAFF. DNA for the CDR3: TGTGCCAGCAGTCAGGGGGGAACTGAAGCTTTCTTT.

This clone appeared a single time. This chain links TRBV10-3 with TRBJ2-3, with unresolved D. The germline V and J ends were trimmed by 0 bases and 3 bases, with 10 bases remaining between them. Germline V lookup: CDR1 ENHRY, CDR2 SYGVKD. CDR3 length equals 15 residues. DNA of the CDR3: TGTGCCATCAGTGAGTCTTGGATGGCTACAGATACGCAGTATTTT. This sequence encodes CAISESWMATDTQYF.

In the case of this clone: The junction differs from germline at one of its ends, possibly a read error. The rearrangement joins TRBV7-7 to TRBJ2-2, with 12 positions matching TRBD2. CDR1 and CDR2 (germline): SSHAT, FNYEAQ (reference sequence). The CDR3 has 19 amino acids. In nucleotides, the CDR3 is TGTGCTAGCAGCTTAGCGCGTGGGGGACTAGCGGGTTACACCGGGGAGCTGTTTTTT. Translation: CASSLARGGLAGYTGELFF.

The V call is TRBV28, the J call TRBJ2-7, with TRBD2 matching over 7 bases. There are 16 residues in the CDR3. Germline V gene sequence: CDR1 MDHEN, CDR2 SYDVKM. V was clipped by 2 bases and J by 0 bases; unmatched bases: 7. In nucleotides, the CDR3 is TGTGCCAGCAGTTTAAGTCCCAGCGGGAACTCCTACGAGCAGTACTTC. Protein product: CASSLSPSGNSYEQYF.

V gene TRBV6-1 combines with J gene TRBJ1-2, with 9 bases lining up with TRBD1. The V and J ends lost 5 bases and 7 bases, in that order; junction bases with no gene match: 5. This CDR3 region has 13 residues. Germline CDR1 reads MNHNS; CDR2 reads SASEGT. The CDR3 here is CASSRDREGGYTF. DNA for the CDR3: TGTGCCAGCAGTCGGGACAGGGAAGGTGGCTACACCTTC.

V gene TRBV5-6 combines with J gene TRBJ2-7, with a weak D call TRBD2 (6 bases). The germline V and J ends were trimmed by 4 bases and 10 bases, with 15 bases remaining between them. This CDR3 is built from 12 residues. From germline, CDR1 is SGHDT and CDR2 YYEEEE. The CDR3: CASSMGGRRQYF. DNA for the CDR3: TGTGCCAGCAGCATGGGGGGACGTAGACAGTACTTC.